In this sample, the clone carrying this TCR beta chain turned up many times. The target antigen is unknown. This entry comes from a study of CD8 T cells in ankylosing spondylitis. Study-level points and caveats: Enrichment of disease-linked clones was reportedly significant in matched ankylosing spondylitis synovial fluid.

TCRdb re-derived calls from the 5' RACE reads in MiXCR, one entry per CDR3 protein. The table records approximately 260,000 distinct CDR3 sequences, 7.5% to 9% of them present only once. V lost 7 bases to trimming and J lost 9 bases, with 16 bases between them. Germline V CDR1 and CDR2: DFQATT, SNEGSKA (reference sequence). The CDR3 extends over 12 amino acids. The receptor was isolated from a male donor with ankylosing spondylitis or in good health (not recorded which). The V and J genes are TRBV20-1 and TRBJ2-1, with D maybe TRBD2 (6 bases). The sequenced sample consisted of blood, either unsorted or a sorted T cell fraction (not recorded which). Here the CDR3 reads CSVGQKRVEQFF. In nucleotides, the CDR3 is TGCAGTGTGGGTCAGAAGCGGGTTGAGCAGTTCTTC.